This TCR beta chain stems from a study of CD8+ T cells in alopecia areata. At the level of the study: Treated patients were scored for severity by percent of scalp affected.

cDNA serving as the sequencing template came from extracted, reverse transcribed RNA. This table comes from immunoSEQ multiplex PCR, and its TCRdb copy is limited to in-frame clones, with some not included. The sample includes 180,000 or so clones, roughly 64% of them seen just once. CDR1 is SGHAT, CDR2 FQDESV, per germline (reference sequence). The CDR3 consists of 12 residues. The V end lost 5 bases, the J end lost 2 bases, and 5 bases lay between the germline ends. Treatment here: oral pan-JAK inhibitor, 5-10 mg twice daily. Sorted populations comprised CD4+ and CD8+ T cells obtained from PBMCs. The sequences come from CD4+ T cells sorted from blood, collected at week 24, from a patient treated with tofacitinib. The genes are TRBV11-1 and TRBJ2-3; D gene ambiguous. The clonotype originates from a human donor with alopecia areata. DNA for the CDR3: TGTGCCAGCAGCCCTAACACAGATACGCAGTATTTT. Amino acid sequence: CASSPNTDTQYF.